These 27 T cell receptor beta chains came from one sample sequenced in a study of T cell repertoires in cytomegalovirus infection. TCRdb recomputed calls from the reads with MiXCR, one row per CDR3 protein. The profile covers more than 90,000 distinct CDR3 sequences, with roughly a tenth appearing a single time and 31% taken by the ten largest. Their antigen targets remain unknown. The sequenced sample consisted of PBMCs, sequenced either directly or after in vitro stimulation (not recorded which). The receptor source for this set is a human donor in good health (CMV status not recorded). Some clones in this sample may be carry-over from other donors' samples.

The sample holds many counts of this clonotype. The V and J genes are TRBV7-9 and TRBJ2-3; D is possibly TRBD2 (6 bases). Germline V gene data show CDR1 as SEHNR and CDR2 as FQNEAQ (reference sequence). Trimming pared 5 bases from V and 2 bases from J, leaving 14 bases between. CDR3 length equals 15 residues. The CDR3 is CASSMGLVLTDTQYF. In DNA form, the CDR3 reads TGTGCCAGCAGCATGGGACTTGTACTCACAGATACGCAGTATTTT.

This clonotype has more than one count but fewer than ten. This chain joins TRBV6-5 and TRBJ2-7, with D perhaps matching TRBD1 or TRBD2 (5 bases each). The CDR3 is 15 amino acids. In germline, CDR1 is MNHEY, CDR2 SVGAGI. Trimming pared 5 bases from V and 2 bases from J, leaving 16 bases between. In nucleotides, the CDR3 is TGTGCCAGCAGTCCGTTGGGACGCGCAACCTACGAGCAGTACTTC. Amino acids: CASSPLGRATYEQYF.

The V gene is TRBV20-1, the J gene TRBJ1-6; a weak D match, TRBD1 (6 bases). The CDR3 has 16 residues. Trimming shortened V by 5 bases and J by 3 bases, and 17 bases separated the two germline ends. Germline-derived CDR1 and CDR2 are DFQATT and SNEGSKA (reference sequence). The CDR3 sequence is CSARNPTGSYNSPLHF. DNA for the CDR3: TGCAGTGCTCGAAACCCGACAGGAAGCTATAATTCACCCCTCCACTTT.

This clonotype was recorded a few times. The V gene is TRBV7-6, the J gene TRBJ1-4; the D gene is possibly TRBD1 (6 bases). V shed 4 bases and J shed 13 bases, with 13 bases lying between them. The CDR3 sequence is 12 residues long. Germline lookup yields CDR1 SGHVS and CDR2 FNYEAQ. The CDR3 is CASSYDGGRLFF. CDR3 in DNA: TGTGCCAGCAGCTACGACGGGGGGCGACTGTTTTTT.

This clonotype was found many times. The gene calls are TRBV7-8 and TRBJ1-2; D gene ambiguous. CDR3 size: 12 residues. The germline V and J ends were trimmed by 7 bases and 6 bases, with 12 bases remaining between them. Germline values: CDR1 SGHVS, CDR2 FQNEAQ. The CDR3 DNA is TGTGCCAGCACCGATAACACGGATGGCTACACCTTC. Its protein is CASTDNTDGYTF.

In its sample, this clonotype was seen many times. The CDR3 coding sequence is TGTGCCAGCAGTTACGGGACAGGAATCTACGAGCAGTACTTC. The encoded protein is CASSYGTGIYEQYF. The gene calls are TRBV6-2 or TRBV6-3 and TRBJ2-7; TRBD1 matches at 8 bases. CDR1 and CDR2 from the germline V gene are MNHEY and SVGEGT. V lost 2 bases, J lost 3 bases, and 3 bases stayed unmatched. CDR3 size: 14 residues.

This clonotype was recorded at least ten times. The chain joins TRBV6-2 or TRBV6-3 to TRBJ2-6, with D unclear. Germline assignment: CDR1 MNHEY and CDR2 SVGEGT. Trimming stripped 2 bases from V and 0 bases from J, with 5 bases between. This CDR3 has 15 residues. The CDR3 DNA is TGTGCCAGCAGTTACGGTGACTCTGGGGCCAACGTCCTGACTTTC. Translation: CASSYGDSGANVLTF.

This clonotype came up a few times. V usage is TRBV19 and J usage is TRBJ2-3; possible D gene TRBD1, 5 bases. V was pared by 3 bases and J by 5 bases, with 12 bases between. Germline CDR1 LNHDA, CDR2 SQIVND (reference sequence). The CDR3 spans 14 residues. CDR3 sequence (DNA): TGTGCCAGTAGTATCACGACAGCTGAAGATACGCAGTATTTT. Its protein is CASSITTAEDTQYF.

This clonotype was detected many times. The genes are TRBV12-3 or TRBV12-4 and TRBJ1-4; D is unresolved. This CDR3 region has 15 residues. V was cut by 0 bases and J by 4 bases, with 9 bases left in between. CDR3 nucleotides: TGTGCCAGCAGTTTAGCGACCGGGAATAATGAAAAACTGTTTTTT. It is translated as CASSLATGNNEKLFF.

This clonotype was seen repeatedly, ten times or more. The V gene is TRBV7-9, the J gene TRBJ2-1; no firm D call. CDR1 is SEHNR and CDR2 is FQNEAQ in the germline V gene (reference sequence). There are 16 residues in the CDR3. V was clipped by 1 base and J by 0 bases, with 10 bases between them. The CDR3 region is CASSLGGWSSYNEQFF. The CDR3 DNA follows: TGTGCCAGCAGCTTAGGGGGATGGTCCTCCTACAATGAGCAGTTCTTC.

The chain has TRBV28 and TRBJ2-1; D remains ambiguous. V shed 2 bases and J shed 2 bases, with 7 bases lying between them. The CDR3 is 14 amino acids. Looked up from germline, CDR1 is MDHEN and CDR2 is SYDVKM. CDR3 in DNA: TGTGCCAGCAGTTTAGGAGTAACCTACAATGAGCAGTTCTTC. Its translation: CASSLGVTYNEQFF.

This clonotype came up a few times. This chain joins TRBV3-1 and TRBJ2-1; D perhaps matches TRBD2 (6 bases). With 6 bases removed from V and 5 bases from J, the gap between germline ends came to 14 bases. Per the germline V gene, CDR1 is LGHDT and CDR2 is YNNKEL (reference sequence). This CDR3 has 14 amino acids. Here the CDR3 DNA reads TGTGCCAGCAGGGCAAGTCGGGAGAACAATGAGCAGTTCTTC. It translates to CASRASRENNEQFF.

At least ten counts were recorded for this clonotype. The chain joins TRBV6-5 to TRBJ1-2; D not resolved. Trimming cost V 2 bases and J 1 base, with 5 bases left between them. Germline values: CDR1 MNHEY, CDR2 SVGAGI. This CDR3 spans 13 amino acids. CDR3 nucleotide sequence: TGTGCCAGCAGTTACAAGGGTAACTATGGCTACACCTTC. It codes for CASSYKGNYGYTF.

The V call is TRBV27, the J call TRBJ2-1; TRBD2 matches at 12 bases. This CDR3 comprises 14 residues. Germline CDR1 and CDR2: MNHEY and SMNVEV (reference sequence). V was clipped by 8 bases and J by 4 bases; unmatched bases: 3. The CDR3 DNA reads as TGTGCCAGCCGGACTAGCGGGGCGTACAATGAGCAGTTCTTC. Amino acids: CASRTSGAYNEQFF.

This sequence joins TRBV2 and TRBJ2-2; D remains unclear. Germline V gives CDR1 SNHLY, CDR2 FYNNEI. There are 15 residues in the CDR3. The ends were cut back, 4 bases at V and 3 bases at J, with 12 bases in the middle. CDR3 nucleotides: TGTGCCAGCAGTGGGACGGCTTGGGACACCGGGGAGCTGTTTTTT. It specifies CASSGTAWDTGELFF.

Many counts were recorded for this clonotype. The V and J genes are TRBV7-2 and TRBJ2-6; no definite D call. The CDR3 length is 16 residues. V lost 1 base to trimming and J lost 0 bases, with 7 bases between them. Germline CDR1 SGHTA, CDR2 FQGNSA. The CDR3 reads CASSLDLSSGANVLTF. CDR3 DNA sequence: TGTGCCAGCAGCTTAGATCTAAGCTCTGGGGCCAACGTCCTGACTTTC.

A few counts support this clonotype. V gene TRBV20-1 combines with J gene TRBJ1-2; 8 positions match TRBD1. This CDR3 is 13 amino acids long. V shed 1 base and J 12 bases; nucleotides not matched to a gene: 10. Germline V lookup: CDR1 DFQATT, CDR2 SNEGSKA (reference sequence). The CDR3 DNA is TGCAGTGCTAGAGGACAGGGGCAGCGGTGGCACACCTTC. Protein product: CSARGQGQRWHTF.

This clonotype was seen ten or more times. This chain connects TRBV7-2 to TRBJ2-3, with no clear D. This CDR3 spans 15 amino acids. The V end was cut by 1 base, the J end by 2 bases, with 10 bases between. In germline, CDR1 is SGHTA, CDR2 FQGNSA. In nucleotides, the CDR3 is TGTGCCAGCAGCTTAGGGGGATACTACACAGATACGCAGTATTTT. Protein sequence: CASSLGGYYTDTQYF.

This clonotype was found many times. The J gene is TRBJ1-2, the V gene TRBV7-9; possibly TRBD1 for D (5 bases). V lost 5 bases and J lost 6, with 16 bases in between. The CDR3 contains 14 residues. Looked up from germline, CDR1 is SEHNR and CDR2 is FQNEAQ (reference sequence). As DNA, the CDR3 is TGTGCCAGCAGCCGGACACCTCGAAGGGATGGCTACACCTTC. Its protein is CASSRTPRRDGYTF.

This clonotype was counted many times. This chain links TRBV7-8 with TRBJ1-1; D ambiguous. The V end was cut by 1 base, the J end by 1 base, with 19 bases between. The CDR3 contains 18 residues. Germline CDR1 SGHVS, CDR2 FQNEAQ. The CDR3 is CASSLVSRAPKGNTEAFF. The CDR3 DNA sequence: TGTGCCAGCAGCTTAGTTTCAAGGGCCCCGAAGGGGAACACTGAAGCTTTCTTT.

This clonotype has a count of ten or more. V and J are TRBV9 and TRBJ2-1, with TRBD1 identical over 7 bases. This CDR3 has 16 residues. The V gene end was trimmed by 0 bases and the J gene end by 7 bases; junction bases not matched to a gene: 10. CDR1 and CDR2 from the germline V gene are SGDLS and YYNGEE. For the CDR3, the DNA is TGTGCCAGCAGCGTAGCCAGGGGGTTTGTAAGGAATGAGCAGTTCTTC. This codes for CASSVARGFVRNEQFF.

This clonotype appeared many times. The rearrangement uses TRBV20-1 and TRBJ2-5; D is perhaps TRBD1 or TRBD2 (6 bases each). Germline-derived CDR1 and CDR2 are DFQATT and SNEGSKA (reference sequence). CDR3 length: 16 residues. Trimming cost V 0 bases and J 5 bases, with 19 bases left between them. CDR3: CSARDFLNGGRETQYF. The CDR3 nucleotides are TGCAGTGCTAGAGATTTTTTGAACGGGGGCCGGGAGACCCAGTACTTC.

The V and J genes are TRBV3-1 and TRBJ2-3; 9 bases agree with TRBD2. The germline CDR1 and CDR2 sequences are LGHDT and YNNKEL (reference sequence). The length of the CDR3 is 16 residues. Trimming cost V 6 bases and J 6 bases; bases outside gene matches: 13. As DNA, the CDR3 is TGTGCCAGCAGTCCCTTCGATAGCGGGAGAGGGGATACGCAGTATTTT. Translation gives CASSPFDSGRGDTQYF.

This clonotype was observed a handful of times. The chain is built from TRBV19 and TRBJ2-1, with TRBD2 matching over 9 bases. Germline V gives CDR1 LNHDA, CDR2 SQIVND (reference sequence). The CDR3 spans 16 residues. V trimming: 3 bases; J trimming: 7 bases; junction bases outside the gene matches: 10. CDR3 loop: CASSIQSGTSSNEQFF. The CDR3 bases are TGTGCCAGTAGTATTCAATCCGGGACTAGCTCGAATGAGCAGTTCTTC.

In this sample, this clonotype turned up a few times. The rearrangement joins TRBV29-1 to TRBJ1-2, with TRBD1 matching over 12 bases. Germline V gene data show CDR1 as SQVTM and CDR2 as ANQGSEA. The CDR3 covers 15 residues. The J segment lost 5 bases and the V segment lost 6 bases, leaving 10 bases of the junction unmatched. DNA of the CDR3: TGCAGCGTCGTTACCGGGACAGGGGGCGAGTATGGCTACACCTTC. Protein: CSVVTGTGGEYGYTF.

With regard to this clonotype: A much more abundant neighbour one base away suggests this may be a read error. The chain combines TRBV6-2 or TRBV6-3 with TRBJ2-1, with D perhaps TRBD2 (6 bases). The CDR3 loop spans 16 amino acids. Germline values: CDR1 MNHEY, CDR2 SVGEGT. Trimming shortened V by 1 base and J by 7 bases, and 17 bases separated the two germline ends. The CDR3 region is CASSYLTGISGNEQFF. The CDR3 DNA sequence: TGTGCCAGCAGTTACTTAACCGGGATTAGCGGTAATGAGCAGTTCTTC.

The table lists this clonotype with a few counts. The rearrangement joins TRBV6-1 to TRBJ2-3, with 14 bases fitting TRBD2. The germline V gene encodes CDR1 MNHNS and CDR2 SASEGT. With 8 bases clipped from V and 4 bases from J, the junction kept 8 bases outside the gene matches. This CDR3 contains 16 residues. The CDR3 DNA reads TGTGCCAGCGAGGGACTAGCGGGAGATAGGGCAGATACGCAGTATTTT. Encoded protein: CASEGLAGDRADTQYF.